Below are 31 T cell receptor beta chains sequenced from a single sample in a study of identical twins. Each CDR3 protein gets one entry after TCRdb re-called the 5' RACE reads with MiXCR. The top ten hold roughly 12% of the sample, which has under 450,000 distinct CDR3 sequences, approximately 17% seen once. Sample: naive T cells sorted from blood. The receptor source for this set is a man in his forties or fifties in good health.

This chain connects TRBV29-1 to TRBJ2-3; 12 bases align to TRBD1. Germline-derived CDR1 and CDR2 are SQVTM and ANQGSEA. Trimming took 7 bases from V and 3 from J; bases not matched to a gene: 11. This CDR3 has 16 amino acids. In DNA, the CDR3 is TGCAGCGGAAACCGGGACAGGGGGCGTATGACAGATACGCAGTATTTT. This encodes CSGNRDRGRMTDTQYF.

This clonotype was seen more than once but under ten times. This CDR3 is CSVLRVGGIGYTF. The CDR3 region has the DNA TGCAGCGTTCTCAGGGTTGGGGGCATCGGCTACACCTTC. V and J are TRBV29-1 and TRBJ1-2, with D perhaps matching TRBD1 (6 bases). This CDR3 is 13 amino acids long. V was clipped by 5 bases and J by 8 bases, with 18 bases between them. Germline lookup yields CDR1 SQVTM and CDR2 ANQGSEA.

This clonotype was counted a few times. J is TRBJ2-7 and V is TRBV12-3 or TRBV12-4; D is possibly TRBD1 (6 bases). Trimming took 8 bases from V and 1 from J, leaving 12 bases between them. The CDR3 is 13 residues long. CDR3: CASLRQGSYEQYF. CDR3 sequence (DNA): TGTGCCAGCCTCCGTCAGGGGTCCTACGAGCAGTACTTC.

This clonotype was observed once. The chain carries TRBV15 and TRBJ2-7; weak D call: TRBD1 (6 bases). The germline gives CDR1 LNHNV, CDR2 YYDKDF (reference sequence). V lost 0 bases and J 3 bases, leaving 12 bases between the germline ends. This CDR3 is 15 amino acids long. The CDR3 DNA is TGTGCCACCAGCAGAGATGCAGGGGCGGTCTACGAGCAGTACTTC. It yields the protein CATSRDAGAVYEQYF.

This chain uses TRBV29-1 with TRBJ2-7; 7 bases are a match to TRBD2. Trimming removed 6 bases from V and 4 bases from J; junction bases left unmatched: 6. There are 12 residues in the CDR3. Germline V gene data show CDR1 as SQVTM and CDR2 as ANQGSEA. The chain's CDR3 is CSVGLAVYEQYF. In DNA, the CDR3 is TGCAGCGTAGGGCTAGCGGTTTACGAGCAGTACTTC.

The V gene is TRBV10-1, the J gene TRBJ2-3, with 8 positions matching TRBD2. The V gene's germline CDR1 is WNHNN and CDR2 SYGVQD (reference sequence). J was trimmed by 0 bases and V by 0 bases; bases with no gene match: 2. CDR3 length: 16 amino acids. CDR3 region: CASSESSGRSTDTQYF. CDR3 nucleotides: TGCGCCAGCAGTGAGTCCAGCGGGAGAAGCACAGATACGCAGTATTTT.

This chain links TRBV14 with TRBJ2-3; 8 nucleotides line up with TRBD1. CDR1 is SGHDN, CDR2 FVKESK, per germline. CDR3 length: 16 residues. The V gene end was trimmed by 4 bases and the J gene end by 5 bases; junction bases not matched to a gene: 11. Here the CDR3 DNA reads TGTGCCAGCAGCCCGGCAGGGCAGGGGGCAATAGATACGCAGTATTTT. Its translation: CASSPAGQGAIDTQYF.

This clonotype was observed many times. The chain has TRBV10-3 and TRBJ1-2, with D possibly matching TRBD1 (5 bases). V was shortened by 4 bases and J by 5 bases, with 14 bases between the two germline ends. From germline, CDR1 is ENHRY and CDR2 SYGVKD. This CDR3 comprises 14 residues. CDR3 sequence: CAISGTGTAYGYTF. The CDR3, as DNA: TGTGCCATCAGTGGTACCGGGACGGCATATGGCTACACCTTC.

This clonotype was observed a few times. The chain employs TRBV4-3 and TRBJ2-1; D remains unclear. Trimming pared 6 bases from V and 0 bases from J, leaving 12 bases between. Germline CDR1 reads LGHNA; CDR2 reads YSLEER. This CDR3 is built from 15 residues. For the CDR3, the DNA is TGCGCCAGCAGTCCCCGAATCCCCTCCTACAATGAGCAGTTCTTC. This sequence encodes CASSPRIPSYNEQFF.

The CDR3 is CASSQPEVAGGKGEQFF. The CDR3 region has the DNA TGCGCCAGCAGCCAGCCCGAGGTAGCGGGGGGCAAGGGTGAGCAGTTCTTC. The chain is built from TRBV5-1 and TRBJ2-1; 10 bases align to TRBD2. The CDR3 has 17 residues. The germline V gene has CDR1 SGHRS and CDR2 YFSETQ. V gave up 4 bases and J gave up 9 bases; unmatched junction bases: 16. Full variable domain (missing parts from reference TRBV5-1 and TRBJ2-1): KAGVTQTPRYLIKTRGQQVTLSCSPISGHRSVSWYQQTPGQGLQFLFEYFSETQRNKGNFPGRFSGRQFSNSRSEMNVSTLELGDSALYLCASSQPEVAGGKGEQFFGPGTRLTVL.

This clonotype was seen a few times. This chain links TRBV7-8 with TRBJ2-7; the match to TRBD2 covers 9 bases. The junction had 4 bases not matched to a gene; V was cut back by 0 bases and J by 4 bases. The CDR3 consists of 15 residues. In germline, CDR1 is SGHVS, CDR2 FQNEAQ. CDR3 bases: TGTGCCAGCAGCTTAGCGAGCGGGAGGATTTACGAGCAGTACTTC. Its protein is CASSLASGRIYEQYF.

This clonotype turned up a few times. V gene TRBV11-2 combines with J gene TRBJ2-1, with 7 positions matching TRBD2. The CDR3 sequence is 16 residues long. CDR1 is SGHAT and CDR2 is FQNNGV in the germline V gene. V dropped 5 bases and J dropped 1; count of bases not matched to a gene: 8. CDR3 loop: CASSPRRERSYNEQFF. Written as DNA, the CDR3 is TGTGCCAGCAGCCCAAGGCGGGAGCGGTCCTACAATGAGCAGTTCTTC.

The chain uses TRBV5-1 and TRBJ1-2, with D unclear. The CDR3 consists of 15 residues. V was trimmed by 2 bases and J by 6 bases, leaving 17 bases between them. Germline values: CDR1 SGHRS, CDR2 YFSETQ. The CDR3 reads CASSFQPGWVDGYTF. The DNA of the CDR3 is TGCGCCAGCAGCTTCCAACCGGGCTGGGTTGATGGCTACACCTTC.

V usage is TRBV20-1 and J usage is TRBJ1-5; no definite D call. The CDR3 covers 15 residues. In germline, CDR1 is DFQATT, CDR2 SNEGSKA (reference sequence). Trimming stripped 5 bases from V and 6 bases from J, with 20 bases between. The CDR3 sequence: CSARSHGPSGQPQHF. In DNA form, the CDR3 reads TGCAGTGCTCGCTCCCACGGTCCCAGCGGTCAGCCCCAGCATTTT.

The table lists this clonotype with a few counts. The rearrangement links TRBV27 to TRBJ2-7; no clear D gene. There are 12 residues in the CDR3. Germline V gene sequence: CDR1 MNHEY, CDR2 SMNVEV (reference sequence). Trimming removed 6 bases from V and 6 bases from J, with 12 bases in between. The CDR3 loop reads CASRQEGGEQYF. In DNA form, the CDR3 reads TGTGCCAGCAGGCAGGAAGGTGGCGAGCAGTACTTC.

The table lists this clonotype with many counts. The V call is TRBV6-2 or TRBV6-3, the J call TRBJ2-2; D is possibly TRBD1 (6 bases). The CDR3 loop spans 15 amino acids. Per the germline V gene, CDR1 is MNHEY and CDR2 is SVGEGT. V shed 4 bases and J shed 4 bases, with 13 bases lying between them. The CDR3 sequence: CASSFTQGGTGELFF. The CDR3 DNA reads as TGTGCCAGCAGTTTCACACAGGGCGGCACCGGGGAGCTGTTTTTT.

This clonotype has only a few counts. The DNA of the CDR3 is TGTGCCAGCAGTTACCGTTTTTTCGCCCTCCCGGGGAGCTCCTACGAGCAGTACTTC. It encodes CASSYRFFALPGSSYEQYF. The V gene is TRBV6-5, the J gene TRBJ2-7; weak D call: TRBD2 (5 bases). The germline gives CDR1 MNHEY, CDR2 SVGAGI. V was clipped by 2 bases and J by 0 bases, with 23 bases between them. This CDR3 region has 19 residues.

This clonotype turned up a few times. The rearrangement links TRBV3-1 to TRBJ2-1; 8 bases align to TRBD2. With V trimmed by 4 bases and J by 11 bases, 10 bases remained unmatched. The CDR3 spans 14 residues. Germline V gene data show CDR1 as LGHDT and CDR2 as YNNKEL (reference sequence). The CDR3: CASSPFGAGGQQFF. Here the CDR3 DNA reads TGTGCCAGCAGCCCCTTCGGGGCGGGAGGTCAGCAGTTCTTC.

J is TRBJ2-7 and V is TRBV5-4, with D possibly TRBD2 on 6 matching bases. Trimming cost V 3 bases and J 6 bases, with 16 bases left between them. The CDR3 has 14 amino acids. Germline lookup yields CDR1 SGHNT and CDR2 YYREEE (reference sequence). CDR3 nucleotides: TGTGCCAGCAGCTGGGGGAGGACTCCTGGCGAGCAGTACTTC. Translating gives CASSWGRTPGEQYF.

This clonotype was recorded at least ten times. V gene TRBV10-3 combines with J gene TRBJ2-1, with TRBD2 matching over 9 bases. CDR3 length: 15 residues. V gave up 7 bases and J gave up 7 bases; unmatched junction bases: 11. Looked up from germline, CDR1 is ENHRY and CDR2 is SYGVKD. The CDR3 nucleotides are TGTGCCATCACCCTGCTCCCGGGACTAGCAAATGAGCAGTTCTTC. This sequence encodes CAITLLPGLANEQFF.

This clonotype was counted ten times or more. The gene calls are TRBV29-1 and TRBJ2-7; D may be TRBD1 (5 bases). From germline, CDR1 is SQVTM and CDR2 ANQGSEA. This CDR3 region has 11 residues. V lost 6 bases and J lost 6, with 12 bases in between. The CDR3 sequence is CSVKQEGEQYF. The CDR3 region has the DNA TGCAGCGTCAAACAGGAAGGCGAGCAGTACTTC.

This clonotype was found a few times. J is TRBJ2-3 and V is TRBV5-5; D is uncertain. CDR3 length: 15 residues. Germline V CDR1 and CDR2: SGHKS, YYEKEE (reference sequence). V was shortened by 5 bases and J by 2 bases, with 15 bases between the two germline ends. The CDR3: CASSQSTRHTDTQYF. In DNA, the CDR3 is TGTGCCAGCAGTCAATCGACACGCCACACAGATACGCAGTATTTT.

This clonotype has more than one count but fewer than ten. CDR3 nucleotide sequence: TGTGCCAGCAGTTTAGCGGGGTTCCTCTCTGGGGCCAACGTCCTGACTTTC. Protein: CASSLAGFLSGANVLTF. V gene TRBV12-3 or TRBV12-4 combines with J gene TRBJ2-6; D remains ambiguous. There are 17 residues in the CDR3. V was cut by 0 bases and J by 0 bases, with 9 bases left in between.

This chain joins TRBV20-1 and TRBJ2-2; D possibly corresponds to TRBD2 (6 bases). V gave up 4 bases and J gave up 0 bases, with 12 bases separating them. Germline lookup yields CDR1 DFQATT and CDR2 SNEGSKA (reference sequence). There are 15 residues in the CDR3. Written as DNA, the CDR3 is TGCAGTGCTAACGAGCGGGCCCCGAACACCGGGGAGCTGTTTTTT. This gives the protein CSANERAPNTGELFF.

This clonotype was seen a few times. The chain uses TRBV10-3 and TRBJ2-5; D may correspond to TRBD1 or TRBD2 (5 bases each). Germline CDR1 ENHRY, CDR2 SYGVKD. Deletions cut 10 bases from V and 5 bases from J, with 17 bases between. The CDR3 is made up of 13 amino acids. Written as DNA, the CDR3 is TGTGCCACAACCACGGGGCTGGGGGAGACCCAGTACTTC. It specifies CATTTGLGETQYF.

Ten or more counts support this clonotype. The chain links TRBV4-3 to TRBJ2-3, with D hard to call. Trimming stripped 0 bases from V and 1 base from J, with 11 bases between. The CDR3 runs 16 residues. In germline, CDR1 is LGHNA, CDR2 YSLEER. CDR3 loop: CASSQDLGHRTDTQYF. DNA of the CDR3: TGCGCCAGCAGCCAAGACCTCGGCCATCGCACAGATACGCAGTATTTT.

This clonotype was seen a few times. The chain couples TRBV27 to TRBJ2-5; 9 bases agree with TRBD2. CDR1 MNHEY and CDR2 SMNVEV come from the germline V gene (reference sequence). This CDR3 has 13 amino acids. Losses at the gene ends were 6 bases for V and 5 bases for J; bases not matched to a gene: 4. This chain's CDR3 is CASRLAGVETQYF. Written as DNA, the CDR3 is TGTGCCAGCAGATTAGCGGGAGTTGAGACCCAGTACTTC.

In this sample, this clonotype turned up many times. The V gene is TRBV14, the J gene TRBJ2-5; tentative D call: TRBD2 (5 bases). Trimming removed 6 bases at V and 4 bases at J, with 18 bases between. The germline V gene encodes CDR1 SGHDN and CDR2 FVKESK. This CDR3 has 15 amino acids. This chain's CDR3 is CASSRSLLGVETQYF. In nucleotides, the CDR3 is TGTGCCAGCAGTCGCTCCCTGCTCGGGGTAGAGACCCAGTACTTC.

Ten or more counts support this clonotype. The chain links TRBV29-1 to TRBJ2-1; D perhaps matches TRBD2 (5 bases). The germline V gene encodes CDR1 SQVTM and CDR2 ANQGSEA. Trimming left V 3 bases short and J 4 bases short, with 10 bases between. This CDR3 has 13 amino acids. The chain's CDR3 is CSVDRLSYNEQFF. The CDR3 region has the DNA TGCAGCGTTGATCGACTATCTTACAATGAGCAGTTCTTC.

The V and J genes are TRBV6-1 and TRBJ1-2, with 8 bases fitting TRBD1. Looked up from germline, CDR1 is MNHNS and CDR2 is SASEGT. This CDR3 has 15 amino acids. The junction had 12 bases not matched to a gene; V was cut back by 5 bases and J by 7 bases. CDR3 residues: CASSPTDRVVIGYTF. The DNA for the CDR3 is TGTGCCAGCAGTCCGACGGACAGGGTGGTTATTGGCTACACCTTC.

The rearrangement links TRBV6-2 or TRBV6-3 to TRBJ2-2; 7 positions agree with TRBD2. CDR1 is MNHEY, CDR2 SVGEGT, per germline. The CDR3 is made up of 14 amino acids. V dropped 7 bases and J dropped 4; count of bases not matched to a gene: 6. DNA of the CDR3: TGTGCCAGCACTCTAGCGGCACTCACCGGGGAGCTGTTTTTT. Amino acid sequence: CASTLAALTGELFF.